Below, 20 T cell receptor beta chains from the same sample are listed, as sequenced in a study of shared clonotypes between healthy human individuals. Measured with immunoSEQ multiplex PCR; TCRdb has only the in-frame clones, and not every one. Of more than 500,000 clones in the sample, approximately 95% were seen once. In the naive CD8 group, cells lacked CD45RO and were positively selected for CCR7, so terminally differentiated effector memory CD45RA+ cells were left out. The sequencing input was naive CD8+ T cells sorted from blood. These receptors were collected from a woman in her thirties in good health.

V gene TRBV6-5 combines with J gene TRBJ1-2; a weak D match, TRBD1 (5 bases). The CDR3 has 11 amino acids. V was trimmed by 1 base and J by 8 bases, leaving 5 bases between them. Germline CDR1 reads MNHEY; CDR2 reads SVGAGI. The CDR3 spells CASSYWGGYTF. CDR3 DNA sequence: TGTGCCAGCAGTTACTGGGGCGGCTACACCTTC.

The gene calls are TRBV5-1 and TRBJ2-2; the match to TRBD1 covers 8 bases. Losses at the gene ends were 2 bases for V and 3 bases for J; bases not matched to a gene: 9. The CDR3 extends over 17 amino acids. Germline assignment: CDR1 SGHRS and CDR2 YFSETQ. The CDR3 region has the DNA TGCGCCAGCAGCTTAAACACCGGGACAGGTCACACCGGGGAGCTGTTTTTT. Encoded protein: CASSLNTGTGHTGELFF.

The chain couples TRBV5-4 to TRBJ2-7, with D uncertain. V lost 1 base and J 0 bases, leaving 11 bases between the germline ends. The CDR3 runs 15 residues. Germline CDR1 SGHNT, CDR2 YYREEE (reference sequence). In nucleotides, the CDR3 is TGTGCCAGCAGCTTGTCCCCCTACAGCTCCTACGAGCAGTACTTC. This sequence encodes CASSLSPYSSYEQYF.

This chain uses TRBV27 with TRBJ1-5; 7 nucleotides match TRBD1. CDR1 and CDR2 from the germline V gene are MNHEY and SMNVEV (reference sequence). J lost 7 bases, V lost 2 bases, and 5 bases had no gene match. This CDR3 spans 14 amino acids. DNA for the CDR3: TGTGCCAGCAGTTTAGGGCAGGGGGTACAGCCCCAGCATTTT. Protein: CASSLGQGVQPQHF.

CDR3 sequence: CASSGLADSYNEQFF. As DNA, the CDR3 is TGTGCCAGCAGTGGACTAGCGGACTCCTACAATGAGCAGTTCTTC. The V and J genes are TRBV6-6 and TRBJ2-1; TRBD2 agrees at 10 bases. V lost 5 bases, J lost 0 bases, and 1 base stayed unmatched. CDR1 MNHNY and CDR2 SVGAGI come from the germline V gene (reference sequence). This CDR3 is 15 amino acids long.

As concerns this clone: One end of the junction varies from germline; a read error may be responsible. The gene calls are TRBV5-6 and TRBJ1-1; tentative D call: TRBD1 (5 bases). This CDR3 has 12 amino acids. From germline, CDR1 is SGHDT and CDR2 YYEEEE. This CDR3 reads CASNIGATEAFF. Here the CDR3 DNA reads TGTGCCAGCAACATCGGGGCGACTGAGGCTTTCTTT.

This clone was counted a single time. The J gene is TRBJ1-2, the V gene TRBV15; possibly TRBD1 for D (5 bases). This CDR3 spans 14 amino acids. Germline-derived CDR1 and CDR2 are LNHNV and YYDKDF (reference sequence). Trimming shortened V by 3 bases and J by 10 bases, and 18 bases separated the two germline ends. The CDR3 DNA follows: TGTGCCACCAGCAGTTTTAACCTCGGGGCAGTCTACACCTTC. Protein: CATSSFNLGAVYTF. Drawing the rest from reference TRBV15 and TRBJ1-2, the complete variable domain is DAMVIQNPRYQVTQFGKPVTLSCSQTLNHNVMYWYQQKSSQAPKLLFHYYDKDFNNEADTPDNFQSRRPNTSFCFLDIRSPGLGDTAMYLCATSSFNLGAVYTFGSGTRLTVV.

The chain carries TRBV7-6 and TRBJ2-7; the D is unclear. The CDR3 runs 12 residues. Germline V gene data show CDR1 as SGHVS and CDR2 as FNYEAQ. V gave up 5 bases and J gave up 5 bases, with 10 bases separating them. The CDR3, as DNA: TGTGCCAGCAGCCCGCCTTCGAACGAGCAGTACTTC. Residues: CASSPPSNEQYF.

The chain has TRBV5-6 and TRBJ1-1, with TRBD1 as a possible D gene (5 bases). V was clipped by 3 bases and J by 1 base, with 7 bases between them. CDR3 length: 13 amino acids. CDR1 is SGHDT and CDR2 is YYEEEE in the germline V gene. The CDR3 loop reads CASSYDRNTEAFF. The CDR3 DNA reads as TGTGCCAGCAGCTATGACAGGAACACTGAAGCTTTCTTT.

This sequence joins TRBV4-1 and TRBJ1-1; perhaps TRBD1 as D (5 bases). In germline, CDR1 is MGHRA, CDR2 YSYEKL. This CDR3 spans 13 amino acids. Trimming left V 3 bases short and J 6 bases short, with 11 bases between. The CDR3 sequence is CASSHPWGAEAFF. The DNA of the CDR3 is TGCGCCAGCAGCCACCCCTGGGGCGCTGAAGCTTTCTTT.

The V call is TRBV4-1, the J call TRBJ2-1, with a tentative D call TRBD1 (5 bases). The germline gives CDR1 MGHRA, CDR2 YSYEKL. This CDR3 spans 14 amino acids. Trimming left V 5 bases short and J 15 bases short, with 23 bases between. CDR3 in amino acids: CASSYFQGQDILFF. The CDR3 bases are TGCGCCAGCAGCTATTTTCAGGGTCAGGATATCCTGTTCTTC.

Of note for this clone: Other nucleotide sequences from this sample produce the same CDR3. The chain links TRBV5-1 to TRBJ1-1; D is possibly TRBD1 (5 bases). This CDR3 is built from 14 residues. V lost 4 bases and J lost 4, with 14 bases in between. Looked up from germline, CDR1 is SGHRS and CDR2 is YFSETQ. This CDR3 reads CASSPGPYSTEAFF. Here the CDR3 DNA reads TGCGCCAGCAGCCCGGGACCTTATAGCACTGAAGCTTTCTTT.

The chain links TRBV19 to TRBJ1-1, with D hard to call. The CDR3 has 18 amino acids. The ends were cut back, 3 bases at V and 4 bases at J, with 24 bases in the middle. Germline CDR1 LNHDA, CDR2 SQIVND (reference sequence). The CDR3 nucleotides are TGTGCCAGTAGTATGGGAGCCGTGGTACGGAAAAGGAGCACTGAAGCTTTCTTT. Residues: CASSMGAVVRKRSTEAFF.

A remark on this clone: The identical CDR3 is also encoded by other nucleotide sequences in the sample. The chain has TRBV9 and TRBJ2-7; D is unclear. Trimming took 0 bases from V and 3 from J, leaving 7 bases between them. The CDR3 extends over 13 amino acids. CDR1 is SGDLS, CDR2 YYNGEE, per germline. CDR3 sequence: CASSVGVDYEQYF. The CDR3 DNA follows: TGTGCCAGCAGCGTAGGGGTGGACTACGAGCAGTACTTC.

V is TRBV11-2 and J is TRBJ2-1, with D possibly TRBD2 on 6 matching bases. Germline CDR1 reads SGHAT; CDR2 reads FQNNGV. V dropped 1 base and J dropped 1 base, with 8 bases sitting between them. The CDR3 has 15 amino acids. CDR3 region: CASSLAGDSYNEQFF. The CDR3 coding sequence is TGTGCCAGCAGCTTAGCGGGAGATTCCTACAATGAGCAGTTCTTC.

The chain combines TRBV6-1 with TRBJ2-2; D gene uncertain. V gave up 2 bases and J gave up 9 bases, with 4 bases separating them. CDR3 length equals 11 residues. Germline V gene lookup returns CDR1 MNHNS and CDR2 SASEGT. The DNA of the CDR3 is TGTGCCAGCAGTGAATACTGGGAGCTGTTTTTT. This sequence encodes CASSEYWELFF.

The sample holds one count of this clone. The chain carries TRBV5-6 and TRBJ2-3, with D hard to call. CDR1 is SGHDT and CDR2 is YYEEEE in the germline V gene. The CDR3 is 14 residues long. Trimming pared 2 bases from V and 1 base from J, leaving 8 bases between. CDR3 nucleotide sequence: TGTGCCAGCAGCTTCAAGTGGGGCACAGATACGCAGTATTTT. Translation gives CASSFKWGTDTQYF. The full variable domain, its missing parts supplied by reference TRBV5-6 and TRBJ2-3, is DAGVTQSPTHLIKTRGQQVTLRCSPKSGHDTVSWYQQALGQGPQFIFQYYEEEERQRGNFPDRFSGHQFPNYSSELNVNALLLGDSALYLCASSFKWGTDTQYFGPGTRLTVL.

Here the CDR3 reads CASSSYRQGSDTQYF. The DNA of the CDR3 is TGCGCCAGCAGCTCCTATAGACAGGGATCAGATACGCAGTATTTT. The chain uses TRBV5-1 and TRBJ2-3; TRBD1 agrees at 7 bases. The CDR3 consists of 15 residues. Germline V gene lookup returns CDR1 SGHRS and CDR2 YFSETQ. The V and J ends lost 3 bases and 4 bases, in that order; junction bases with no gene match: 8.

The CDR3: CASSLVRGGPDTQYF. CDR3 nucleotides: TGTGCCAGCAGCTTAGTGCGGGGAGGGCCAGATACGCAGTATTTT. The J gene is TRBJ2-3, the V gene TRBV7-8, with 7 bases matching TRBD2. Losses at the gene ends were 1 base for V and 4 bases for J; bases not matched to a gene: 5. This CDR3 contains 15 residues. Looked up from germline, CDR1 is SGHVS and CDR2 is FQNEAQ.

The chain employs TRBV4-1 and TRBJ1-1; D is perhaps TRBD1 (6 bases). The CDR3 runs 15 residues. V shed 0 bases and J shed 1 base, with 9 bases lying between them. Germline-derived CDR1 and CDR2 are MGHRA and YSYEKL. The CDR3, as DNA: TGCGCCAGCAGCCAAGAGGGGGCAGAGAACACTGAAGCTTTCTTT. It encodes CASSQEGAENTEAFF.